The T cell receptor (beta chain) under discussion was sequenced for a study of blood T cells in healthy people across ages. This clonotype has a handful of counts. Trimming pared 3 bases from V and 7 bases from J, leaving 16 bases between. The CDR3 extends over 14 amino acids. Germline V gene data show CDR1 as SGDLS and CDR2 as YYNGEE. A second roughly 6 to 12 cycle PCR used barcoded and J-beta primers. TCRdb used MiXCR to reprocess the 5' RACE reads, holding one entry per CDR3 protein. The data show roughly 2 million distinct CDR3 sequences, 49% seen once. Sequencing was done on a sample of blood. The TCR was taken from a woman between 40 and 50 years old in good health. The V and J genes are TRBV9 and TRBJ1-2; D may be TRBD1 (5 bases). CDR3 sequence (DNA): TGTGCCAGCAGCGAGGAGGGGCAGGGCGGTGGCTACACCTTC. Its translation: CASSEEGQGGGYTF.